This T cell receptor (beta chain) stems from a study of blood T cell repertoires in COVID-19. Across the study: The United States, Italy and Spain were the sources of the acute and convalescent COVID-19 samples. Nucleic acid was either cDNA or gDNA, and it came from T cells, B-cell-depleted T cells, or PBMCs.

Living in roughly 25 US areas, the participants were between about 18 and 100 years of age. As handled by the study authors: Amplification of reference gene primers was used by the study to estimate nucleated cell counts. Libraries were prepared by immunoSEQ multiplex PCR; TCRdb keeps only in-frame clonotypes and omits some of them. D and trimming come from the DNA, and the V and J calls and clone size come from that table. The sample has around 240,000 clones; 86% are singletons. This clone occurred once. The germline V gene encodes CDR1 MGHRA and CDR2 YSYEKL. There are 15 residues in the CDR3. V was cut by 5 bases and J by 2 bases, with 16 bases left in between.

This sequence joins TRBV4-1 and TRBJ2-7, with D uncertain. The source is a woman between 50 and 59 years old who had recovered from COVID-19. Sequenced sample: PBMCs or T cells enriched from blood (not recorded which). CDR3 amino acids: CASSSIRLSAYEQYF. The CDR3, as DNA: TGCGCCAGCAGCTCCATACGGTTGTCCGCCTACGAGCAGTACTTC.